The rows below give T cell receptor beta chains drawn from one sample of a study of CD8 T cells in ankylosing spondylitis. Using its own MiXCR run on the 5' RACE reads, TCRdb lists one record per CDR3 protein. The table lists fewer than 650,000 distinct CDR3 sequences, roughly 13% of them singletons. Sequences were obtained from blood, either unsorted or a sorted T cell fraction (not recorded which). The receptors shown here come from a male donor with ankylosing spondylitis. The CDR3 runs from the conserved cysteine through the conserved F or W. Fields, in order: clone size, D gene, V gene, J gene, CDR3 DNA, CDR3 protein. A D gene is named only where the DNA matches it firmly. Not all rows give a size; the values are once, few, many and, for expanded clones, a class.

.	.	TRBV7-2	TRBJ2-1	TGTGCCAGCAGCTTAGCGGGGTGGGGCGGTTCCATAAAGAATGAGCAGTTCTTC	CASSLAGWGGSIKNEQFF
.	TRBD2	TRBV27	TRBJ2-1	TGTGCCAGTACCGCGGGAGACAATTACAATGAGCAGTTCTTC	CASTAGDNYNEQFF
few	.	TRBV27	TRBJ2-1	TGTGCCAGCAGTTTCGCCGGAGATGAGCAGTTCTTC	CASSFAGDEQFF
.	TRBD1	TRBV30	TRBJ1-1	TGTGCCTGGCGGGGACAGGGGGCGAGGACTGAAGCTTTCTTT	CAWRGQGARTEAFF
few	.	TRBV6-1	TRBJ1-1	TGTGCCAGCAGTGACCCCGGCATCGGCACTGAAGCTTTCTTT	CASSDPGIGTEAFF
.	TRBD2	TRBV3-1	TRBJ2-7	TGTGCCAGCAGCCAGGCGACTAGCGGCTCCTACGAGCAGTACTTC	CASSQATSGSYEQYF
few	.	TRBV29-1	TRBJ1-1	TGCAGCGTTGAAGAGCTCGTAGCTGAAGCTTTCTTT	CSVEELVAEAFF
many	.	TRBV2	TRBJ2-4	TGTGCCAGCAGTGGGCAGGGGCCCATTCAGTACTTC	CASSGQGPIQYF
many	.	TRBV5-1	TRBJ2-1	TGTGCCAGCAGCCGGACCGACAATGAGCAGTTCTTC	CASSRTDNEQFF
.	.	TRBV20-1	TRBJ1-5	TGCAGTGCGGGTTCACACCTCAATCAGCCCCAGCATTTT	CSAGSHLNQPQHF
.	TRBD1	TRBV20-1	TRBJ1-4	TGCAGTGCGGACAGGGCTACTAATGAAAAACTGTTTTTT	CSADRATNEKLFF
.	TRBD1	TRBV15	TRBJ2-7	TGTGCAACCAGGGGGACAGGTTTTGGCTACGAGCAGTACTTC	CATRGTGFGYEQYF
.	.	TRBV4-2	TRBJ1-3	TGTGCCAGCAGCCGCCATCGGGACTCTGGAAACACCATATATTTT	CASSRHRDSGNTIYF
.	TRBD2	TRBV18	TRBJ2-4	TGTGCCAGCTCACCAGCGGGAGGGGTCAAAAACATTCAGTACTTC	CASSPAGGVKNIQYF
.	.	TRBV27	TRBJ2-7	TGTGCCAGCAGTCCAGGGACTGGCGGATTCTACGAGCAGTACTTC	CASSPGTGGFYEQYF
many	.	TRBV5-6	TRBJ2-7	TGTGCCAGCAGCTTGGCCCTCGAGGGGTACGAGCAGTACTTC	CASSLALEGYEQYF
.	TRBD2	TRBV11-2	TRBJ2-1	TGTGCCAGCAGCTATTGGACTAGCGGGAGCTCCTACAATGAGCAGTTCTTC	CASSYWTSGSSYNEQFF
.	TRBD1	TRBV14	TRBJ1-1	TGTGCCAGCAGCCAAGCTAACAGGGGCACTGAAGCTTTCTTT	CASSQANRGTEAFF
few	.	TRBV20-1	TRBJ1-4	TGCAGTGCTAGACAGAGAGAGACTAATGAAAAACTGTTTTTT	CSARQRETNEKLFF
many	.	TRBV12-3/TRBV12-4	TRBJ1-5	TGTGCCAGCAGTTTATCTGGTTTGGGCAATCAGCCCCAGCATTTT	CASSLSGLGNQPQHF
many	.	TRBV7-9	TRBJ1-2	TGTGCCAGCAGTTCGGGACAACCGAAAGATGGCTACACCTTC	CASSSGQPKDGYTF
few	.	TRBV29-1	TRBJ2-2	TGCAGCGTTGAAGAGGGGCCAGGACGACCCGGGGAGCTGTTTTTT	CSVEEGPGRPGELFF
few	TRBD2	TRBV15	TRBJ2-5	TGTGCCACCAGCAGAGATCGGGCGGGAGTTGGGGAGACCCAGTACTTC	CATSRDRAGVGETQYF
.	TRBD1	TRBV5-1	TRBJ1-2	TGCGCCAGCAGCTCGACAGGGGGACACTATGGCTACACCTTC	CASSSTGGHYGYTF
.	TRBD2	TRBV7-9	TRBJ2-1	TGTGCCAGCAGCTTAGGCCTAGCGGAAAATGAGCAGTTCTTC	CASSLGLAENEQFF
.	.	TRBV20-1	TRBJ1-6	TGCAGTGCTAGAGATCTCAGGGGAAGACGGTCCTATAATTCACCCCTCCACTTT	CSARDLRGRRSYNSPLHF
.	.	TRBV6-2/TRBV6-3	TRBJ2-6	TGTGCCAGCAGTTACTCCTCCAACGTACCACAGGGTGTGGAGGCCAACGTCCTGACTTTC	CASSYSSNVPQGVEANVLTF
.	.	TRBV12-3/TRBV12-4	TRBJ2-6	TGTGCCAGCAGTTTAACGCGGGCCTCTGGGGCCAACGTCCTGACTTTC	CASSLTRASGANVLTF
few	TRBD2	TRBV29-1	TRBJ2-3	TGCAGCGGGAGACTAGCGGGAGGGGATACGCAGTATTTT	CSGRLAGGDTQYF
.	TRBD1	TRBV6-5	TRBJ2-1	TGTGCCAGCAGATTAGGACAGGTGCAGCACAATGAGCAGTTCTTC	CASRLGQVQHNEQFF
many	.	TRBV29-1	TRBJ1-1	TGCAGCGTTTCTGGTACAGCGAACACTGAAGCTTTCTTT	CSVSGTANTEAFF
.	TRBD1	TRBV14	TRBJ1-2	TGTGCCAGCAGCCAAGCTACGACAGGGGTTAGGGGCTATGGCTACACCTTC	CASSQATTGVRGYGYTF
few	.	TRBV11-2	TRBJ2-1	TGTGCCAGCAGCCTTAGCCCCTACAATGAGCAGTTCTTC	CASSLSPYNEQFF
.	.	TRBV11-3	TRBJ2-1	TGTGCCAGCAGCCCACCGGGAACCCGGGTAGTAGAGCAGTTCTTC	CASSPPGTRVVEQFF
.	.	TRBV5-1	TRBJ2-2	TGCGCCAGCAGCTTGCGGCGAACGAACACCGGGGAGCTGTTTTTT	CASSLRRTNTGELFF
.	TRBD2	TRBV7-2	TRBJ2-3	TGTGCCAGCAGCTTAACTAGCGGGAGGATTCCCGATACGCAGTATTTT	CASSLTSGRIPDTQYF
few	.	TRBV20-1	TRBJ2-3	TGCAGTGCTAGAGGGGCCCGTGCGGGGTTGGGTGCAGATACGCAGTATTTT	CSARGARAGLGADTQYF
many	TRBD1	TRBV29-1	TRBJ1-2	TGCAGCGTTTCGACAGGGGGTGATGGCTACACCTTC	CSVSTGGDGYTF
few	.	TRBV3-1	TRBJ1-1	TGTGCCAGCAGCCAATTGCCACAGAACACTGAAGCTTTCTTT	CASSQLPQNTEAFF
.	.	TRBV2	TRBJ2-3	TGTGCCAGCAGTATCAGGGGGGCGGCCACAGATACGCAGTATTTT	CASSIRGAATDTQYF
once	TRBD2	TRBV5-6	TRBJ2-1	TGTGCCAGCACCACCGGGACTAGCGGGAGGGCTCACAATGAGCAGTTCTTC	CASTTGTSGRAHNEQFF